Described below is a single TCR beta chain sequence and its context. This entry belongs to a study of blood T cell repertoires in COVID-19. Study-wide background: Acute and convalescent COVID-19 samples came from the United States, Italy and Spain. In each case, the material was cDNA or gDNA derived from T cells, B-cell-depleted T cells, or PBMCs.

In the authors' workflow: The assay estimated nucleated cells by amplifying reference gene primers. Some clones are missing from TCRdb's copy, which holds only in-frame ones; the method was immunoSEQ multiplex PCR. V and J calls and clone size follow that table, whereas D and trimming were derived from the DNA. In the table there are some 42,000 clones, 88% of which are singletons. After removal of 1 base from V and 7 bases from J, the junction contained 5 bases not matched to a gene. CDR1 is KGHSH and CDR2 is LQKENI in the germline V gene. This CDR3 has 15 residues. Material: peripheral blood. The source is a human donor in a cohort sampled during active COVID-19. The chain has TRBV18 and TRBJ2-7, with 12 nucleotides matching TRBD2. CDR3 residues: CASSPRLAGEVEQYF. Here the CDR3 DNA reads TGTGCCAGCTCACCACGACTAGCGGGAGAGGTAGAGCAGTACTTC.